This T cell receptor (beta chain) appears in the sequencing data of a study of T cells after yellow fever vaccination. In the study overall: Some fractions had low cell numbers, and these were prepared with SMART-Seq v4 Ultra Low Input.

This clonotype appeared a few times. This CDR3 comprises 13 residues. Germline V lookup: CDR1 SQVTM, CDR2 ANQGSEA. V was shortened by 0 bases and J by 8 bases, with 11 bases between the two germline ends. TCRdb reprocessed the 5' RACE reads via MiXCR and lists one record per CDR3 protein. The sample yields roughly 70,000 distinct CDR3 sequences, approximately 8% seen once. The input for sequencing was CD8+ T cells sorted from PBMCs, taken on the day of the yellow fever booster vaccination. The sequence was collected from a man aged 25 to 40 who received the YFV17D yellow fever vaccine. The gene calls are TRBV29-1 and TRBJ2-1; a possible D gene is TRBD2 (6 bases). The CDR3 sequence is CSVEETRPYEQFF. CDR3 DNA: TGCAGCGTTGAAGAGACTAGACCCTATGAGCAGTTCTTC.